The clone carrying this T cell receptor beta chain appeared a few times. Its antigen is currently unknown. The data are from a study of identical twins. TCRdb passed the 5' RACE reads through MiXCR, listing each CDR3 protein once. The sample shows fewer than 650,000 distinct CDR3 sequences, roughly 9.9% of them seen only once. Study outcomes and limitations: For out-of-frame alpha sequences shared by twins, low generation probability was in excess.

These data were also reused for a study on yellow fever vaccine responses in identical twins. That report notes: On the reported evidence, twins' vaccine T cell responses seemed partly convergent and partly personalized.

Specimen: PBMCs. This sequence was found in a woman between 18 and 29 years old in good health.

CDR3 protein: CSARSRLADYNEQFF. The DNA of the CDR3 is TGCAGTGCTAGATCCCGACTAGCGGATTACAATGAGCAGTTCTTC. The rearrangement joins TRBV20-1 to TRBJ2-1; 9 bases are a match to TRBD2. Germline CDR1 reads DFQATT; CDR2 reads SNEGSKA (reference sequence). Trimming at V came to 2 bases and at J to 4 bases, leaving 6 bases not matched to a gene. This CDR3 region has 15 residues.